The rows below give T cell receptor beta chains drawn from one sample of a study of cytomegalovirus exposure and HLA in healthy donors. Sequencing was performed with immunoSEQ multiplex PCR; in TCRdb, only in-frame clones are kept and a portion is missing. The sample records roughly 100,000 clones, more than 70% being singletons. What was sequenced was PBMCs. These TCRs come from a man aged 25-40 years in good health and CMV-seronegative. CDR3s include the opening cysteine and the closing phenylalanine or tryptophan. D genes are given only for firm matches. Clone size is shown for a subset of rows, as once, few, many or a class of expanded clone.

TRBJ2-3,.,19,TRBD2,TRBV5-1,TGCGCCAGCAACGACCGGGACGCGAAGGGGGCTAGCGGGGTTCCGGCGCAGTATTTT,CASNDRDAKGASGVPAQYF
TRBJ2-1,.,15,TRBD2,TRBV5-1,TGCGCCAGCAGCTCGACTAGCGGGGGATACAATGAGCAGTTCTTC,CASSSTSGGYNEQFF
TRBJ2-7,.,11,.,TRBV29-1,TGCAGCGTTAGGGACACCTACGAGCAGTACTTC,CSVRDTYEQYF
TRBJ2-2,.,16,TRBD2,TRBV7-2,TGTGCCAGCAGCTTAAGCGGGGGGCATCGGGCCGGGGAGCTGTTTTTT,CASSLSGGHRAGELFF
TRBJ1-2,.,16,.,TRBV6-4,TGTGCCAGCAGTGACTCGAATCCCCCGGGAGCAAGGGGCTACACCTTC,CASSDSNPPGARGYTF
TRBJ1-1,.,16,TRBD1,TRBV19,TGTGCCAGTAGTCCCCGGGACAGGGGGCTAGACACTGAAGCTTTCTTT,CASSPRDRGLDTEAFF
TRBJ1-2,.,12,TRBD1,TRBV29-1,TGCAGCGTTACAACAGGGGGCGCAGGCTACACCTTC,CSVTTGGAGYTF
TRBJ2-3,.,15,.,TRBV12-5,TGTGCTAGTGGTTTGCGGGGTTCTAGCACAGATACGCAGTATTTT,CASGLRGSSTDTQYF
TRBJ2-6,.,16,TRBD2,TRBV7-2,TGTGCCAGCAGCTTATCGGGGGGGACTGGGGCCAACGTCCTGACTTTC,CASSLSGGTGANVLTF
TRBJ1-1,few,13,.,TRBV6-1,TGTGCCAGTGAGAGACAGTGGCACACTGAAGCTTTCTTT,CASERQWHTEAFF